The clone carrying this TCR beta chain came up a few times. The data originate from a study of T-cell memory formation after mild COVID-19. TCRdb re-derived calls from the 5' RACE reads in MiXCR, one entry per CDR3 protein. The sample holds about 170,000 distinct CDR3 sequences, 10% to 15% seen once. What was sequenced was PBMCs or a T cell subset sorted from them (not recorded which). The clonotype was recovered from a man aged 18 to 30 who had mild COVID-19 (a few samples of this study predate the infection). Cell type and time point are not known.

In nucleotides, the CDR3 is TGTGCCAGCAACCGAGGACAGAACTATGGCTACACCTTC. This codes for CASNRGQNYGYTF. This sequence joins TRBV2 and TRBJ1-2, with D possibly TRBD1 on 6 matching bases. The CDR3 sequence is 13 residues long. Trimming cost V 7 bases and J 2 bases, with 11 bases left between them. Germline V gene data show CDR1 as SNHLY and CDR2 as FYNNEI.